This TCR beta chain was found in a study of T cell changes during pregnancy in multiple sclerosis. The CDR3 extends over 13 amino acids. Germline V lookup: CDR1 SEHNR, CDR2 FQNEAQ (reference sequence). Between the trimmed V and J ends, which lost 10 bases and 5 bases, there was a span of 15 bases. Assay: immunoSEQ multiplex PCR; the TCRdb copy retains only in-frame clones and omits some. The sample lists under 25,000 clones, about nine tenths occurring once. Here the sequenced sample was CD8+ T cells from peripheral blood mononuclear cells, taken in the first trimester of pregnancy. This rearrangement joins TRBV7-9 to TRBJ1-5, with a tentative D call TRBD1 (6 bases). The sequence was collected from a female donor in good health, enrolled as a control in a pregnancy study. The CDR3 DNA reads as TGTGCCAACACAAGGGGGGGGGATCAGCCCCAGCATTTT. Protein: CANTRGGDQPQHF. Full variable domain (rest looked up from reference TRBV7-9 and TRBJ1-5): DTGVSQNPRHKITKRGQNVTFRCDPISEHNRLYWYRQTLGQGPEFLTYFQNEAQLEKSRLLSDRFSAERPKGSFSTLEIQRTEQGDSAMYLCANTRGGDQPQHFGDGTRLSIL.